This paragraph covers one T cell receptor beta chain sequence. Clones were read by immunoSEQ multiplex PCR, and TCRdb kept only the in-frame ones, dropping some. The repertoire consists of some 150,000 clones, with approximately 90% occurring once and the leading ten covering 4% to 4.5%. V shed 4 bases, J shed 11 bases, and the junction held 5 bases outside the gene matches. The CDR3 loop spans 13 amino acids. Germline V gene sequence: CDR1 LNHDA, CDR2 SQIVND (reference sequence). This entry is derived from a study of blood T cell repertoires in COVID-19. The receptor's source is a woman in her forties with acute or convalescent COVID-19. The chain recombines TRBV19 with TRBJ1-6; 7 bases align to TRBD1. What was sequenced was peripheral blood. For the CDR3, the DNA is TGTGCCAGTAGTACGACAGGGATGCCACCCCTCCACTTT. Translation gives CASSTTGMPPLHF.